Reported below is one T cell receptor beta chain. MiXCR, applied by TCRdb to the RACE reads, yields one record per CDR3 protein. In the table there are under 85,000 distinct CDR3 sequences, about a tenth of which are singletons. Time point given: patch test 2, 6 weeks after DPC sensitization. Treatment defined: therapeutic diphenylcyclopropenone sensitization with weekly scalp DPC. These data belong to a study of human T cells and chemical hapten exposure. CDR1 is SNHLY and CDR2 is FYNNEI in the germline V gene. V trimming: 6 bases; J trimming: 5 bases; junction bases outside the gene matches: 9. This CDR3 contains 14 residues.

Sequencing used whole blood, obtained in connection with sensitization to the hapten diphenylcyclopropenone (DPC). The clonotype comes from a woman in her forties or fifties with alopecia areata. Some clones in this sample may be carry-over from other donors' samples. The chain joins TRBV2 to TRBJ1-1, with 7 bases matching TRBD1. The CDR3 coding sequence is TGTGCCAGCAGCTTAACAGGGGATGAAACTGAAGCTTTCTTT. It encodes CASSLTGDETEAFF.